This TCR beta chain was sequenced during a study of blood T cell repertoires in COVID-19. On the study more broadly: Specimens from acute and convalescent COVID-19 originated in the United States, Italy and Spain. T cells, B-cell-depleted T cells, or PBMCs provided the cDNA or gDNA that served as material.

In the authors' workflow: From reference gene primer amplification, estimates of nucleated cell counts were derived. Assay: immunoSEQ multiplex PCR; the TCRdb copy retains only in-frame clones and omits some. V and J calls and clone size are copied from that table; D and trimming were computed from the DNA. Of about 120,000 clones in the sample, 70% to 80% were seen once. V lost 0 bases and J lost 4, with 13 bases in between. Germline V CDR1 and CDR2: MGHRA, YSYEKL. This CDR3 spans 16 amino acids. The receptor comes from a woman older than 75 with acute or convalescent COVID-19. The specimen sequenced was peripheral blood. This chain uses TRBV4-1 with TRBJ2-1, with D possibly TRBD2 on 5 matching bases. The CDR3, as DNA: TGCGCCAGCAGCCAAGAAGTCGTAGCGCCGTACAATGAGCAGTTCTTC. This codes for CASSQEVVAPYNEQFF.